The T cell receptor (delta chain) under discussion was sequenced for a study of gamma-delta T cells after stem cell transplantation. This CDR3 contains 18 residues. Per germline, CDR1 GEAIGNYY and CDR2 EKD. Points on this clone: The junction differs from germline at one of its ends, possibly a read error.

TCRdb repeated clone calling on the RT-PCR reads with CATT. The data hold 1,500 to 2,000 delta-chain clones, with roughly 15% observed a single time. This rearrangement joins TRDV2 to TRDJ3; D remains ambiguous. The sample consisted of gamma-delta T cells. This TCR was sampled from a human donor. It is not recorded whose cells these are; they may come from a transplant donor. The CDR3 loop is CACDTGLHSSWYTLQMFF. In nucleotides, the CDR3 is TGTGCCTGTGACACCGGTCTCCACAGCTCCTGGTACACCCTACAGATGTTTTTC.